These 20 T cell receptor beta chains were sequenced from one sample in a study of blood T cell repertoires in COVID-19. Data came from immunoSEQ multiplex PCR; TCRdb stores just in-frame clones and leaves some out. The table has 120,000 to 150,000 clones, roughly 80% seen once. The sequenced material came from peripheral blood. Every receptor here comes from a human donor in a cohort sampled during active COVID-19.

This chain uses TRBV21-1 with TRBJ1-4; the table's D call, TRBD1, was not checked against the DNA. TRBV21-1 represents a pseudogene. This CDR3 is 14 amino acids long. The CDR3 coding sequence is TGTGCCAGCACCGTTGACAGGGCCCTCGAAAAACTGTTTTTT. Protein: CASTVDRALEKLFF.

The chain links TRBV30 to TRBJ2-2; D might be TRBD2 (5 bases). This CDR3 spans 14 amino acids. Trimming left V 3 bases short and J 5 bases short, with 13 bases between. Germline-derived CDR1 and CDR2 are GTSNPN and SVGIG (reference sequence). CDR3 nucleotide sequence: TGTGCCTGGAGCCCCGGACTGGGAACCGGGGAGCTGTTTTTT. Translation: CAWSPGLGTGELFF. Variable domain in full (rest from reference TRBV30 and TRBJ2-2): SQTIHQWPATLVQPVGSPLSLECTVEGTSNPNLYWYRQAAGRGLQLLFYSVGIGQISSEVPQNLSASRPQDRQFILSSKKLLLSDSGFYLCAWSPGLGTGELFFGEGSRLTVL.

This chain joins TRBV5-5 and TRBJ2-1, with a tentative D call TRBD1 (5 bases). Germline CDR1 SGHKS, CDR2 YYEKEE (reference sequence). V was cut by 3 bases and J by 5 bases, with 18 bases left in between. This CDR3 has 16 residues. DNA for the CDR3: TGTGCCAGCAGCTCTAGGGGCTGGGGCAGCAACAATGAGCAGTTCTTC. Residues: CASSSRGWGSNNEQFF.

The chain uses TRBV9 and TRBJ2-1, with 9 bases that match TRBD2. Germline CDR1 and CDR2: SGDLS and YYNGEE. Germline trimming cut 4 bases from V and 7 bases from J; bases unmatched to any gene: 9. CDR3 length: 15 amino acids. The CDR3 sequence: CASSPTLAGRNEQFF. The CDR3 region has the DNA TGTGCCAGCAGCCCTACTCTAGCGGGGAGGAATGAGCAGTTCTTC.

The rearrangement uses TRBV14 and TRBJ2-7; D is unresolved. Trimming took off 3 bases at V and 6 bases at J, with 9 bases between the two ends. Germline CDR1 SGHDN, CDR2 FVKESK. The CDR3 is 12 residues long. DNA for the CDR3: TGTGCCAGCAGCCAGGCCACGGGCGAGCAGTACGTC. The encoded protein is CASSQATGEQYV.

The chain has TRBV24-1 and TRBJ2-1; 8 positions match TRBD2. Per germline, CDR1 KGHDR and CDR2 SFDVKD. Unmatched junction bases numbered 8, after V lost 0 bases and J lost 5 bases. This CDR3 region has 17 residues. The CDR3 DNA reads TGTGCCACCAGTGATTTGCTTACAGCGGGGGACCACAATGAGCAGTTCTTC. The encoded protein is CATSDLLTAGDHNEQFF.

Concerning this clone: Other DNA sequences of this sample code for an identical CDR3. The V and J genes are TRBV3-1 (or the pseudogene TRBV3-2) and TRBJ1-6; a possible D gene is TRBD1 (6 bases). Trimming stripped 0 bases from V and 8 bases from J, with 8 bases between. Germline V CDR1 and CDR2: LGHDT, YNNKEL (reference sequence). The CDR3 consists of 14 residues. The CDR3 loop reads CASSQDNRDSPLHF. The DNA of the CDR3 is TGTGCCAGCAGCCAAGACAACAGGGATTCACCCCTCCACTTT.

In its sample, this clone was seen once. The chain combines TRBV4-1 with TRBJ2-5; the match to TRBD2 covers 13 bases. The CDR3 contains 16 residues. The ends lost 4 bases at V and 2 bases at J; junction bases unmatched: 4. Germline CDR1 and CDR2: MGHRA and YSYEKL. The CDR3 protein is CASSRLAGGGQETQYF. CDR3 DNA: TGCGCCAGCAGCCGACTAGCGGGAGGAGGTCAAGAGACCCAGTACTTC.

The gene calls are TRBV4-2 and TRBJ2-1; D not certain. The CDR3 length is 15 residues. Trimming pared 0 bases from V and 5 bases from J, leaving 11 bases between. CDR1 is LGHNA, CDR2 YNFKEQ, per germline. CDR3 in amino acids: CASSQERGANNEQFF. CDR3 sequence (DNA): TGTGCCAGCAGCCAAGAGAGAGGCGCTAACAATGAGCAGTTCTTC.

This clone was counted once. V gene TRBV18 combines with J gene TRBJ2-2; TRBD2 aligns across 12 bases. The V gene end was trimmed by 3 bases and the J gene end by 4 bases; junction bases not matched to a gene: 3. In germline, CDR1 is KGHSH, CDR2 LQKENI. The CDR3 has 16 amino acids. Here the CDR3 DNA reads TGTGCCAGCTCACCCGGACTAGCGGGGATCACCGGGGAGCTGTTTTTT. Its protein is CASSPGLAGITGELFF.

This clone showed up just a few times. The rearrangement joins TRBV4-2 to TRBJ1-1; TRBD1 might be the D (6 bases). The V gene's germline CDR1 is LGHNA and CDR2 YNFKEQ. V was cut by 1 base and J by 2 bases, with 8 bases left in between. There are 14 residues in the CDR3. As DNA, the CDR3 is TGTGCCAGCAGCCAAGCTGGGGGCAACACTGAAGCTTTCTTT. As protein: CASSQAGGNTEAFF.

The gene calls are TRBV18 and TRBJ1-4, with TRBD1 matching 9 bases. The V and J ends lost 5 bases and 2 bases, in that order; junction bases with no gene match: 3. Germline V lookup: CDR1 KGHSH, CDR2 LQKENI. CDR3 size: 15 residues. This CDR3 is CASSAQGATNEKLFF. CDR3 sequence (DNA): TGTGCCAGCTCAGCACAGGGGGCCACTAATGAAAAACTGTTTTTT.

The rearrangement joins TRBV6-1 to TRBJ1-1; D uncertain. The CDR3 is 14 residues long. The V and J ends lost 0 bases and 1 base respectively, with 6 bases between them. Germline values: CDR1 MNHNS, CDR2 SASEGT. CDR3 nucleotide sequence: TGTGCCAGCAGTGAAGCCAAGAGGAACACTGAAGCTTTCTTT. Translated: CASSEAKRNTEAFF.

The CDR3 nucleotides read TGTGCCAGCAGCGTATCAGTGTCCACTAATGAAAAACTGTTTTTT. This encodes CASSVSVSTNEKLFF. The chain recombines TRBV9 with TRBJ1-4; unclear D gene. V was shortened by 1 base and J by 2 bases, with 9 bases between the two germline ends. The CDR3 is made up of 15 amino acids. Germline assignment: CDR1 SGDLS and CDR2 YYNGEE.

V and J are TRBV6-5 and TRBJ2-1; D not certain. Germline lookup yields CDR1 MNHEY and CDR2 SVGAGI. The CDR3 covers 15 residues. The V end was cut by 5 bases, the J end by 4 bases, with 15 bases between. This CDR3 reads CASSNDLQAYNEQFF. The CDR3 DNA follows: TGTGCCAGCAGTAACGACCTCCAGGCGTACAATGAGCAGTTCTTC.

A few counts support this clone. The rearrangement uses TRBV19 and TRBJ1-4; D is unclear. The germline V gene encodes CDR1 LNHDA and CDR2 SQIVND (reference sequence). With 10 bases removed from V and 4 bases from J, the gap between germline ends came to 13 bases. The CDR3 contains 13 residues. The CDR3 nucleotides read TGTGCCAACCTCCAGATCCTTAATGAAAAACTGTTTTTT. Its protein product is CANLQILNEKLFF.

The chain combines TRBV19 with TRBJ1-3; no definite D call. CDR1 is LNHDA and CDR2 is SQIVND in the germline V gene (reference sequence). The CDR3 covers 15 residues. Deletions cut 3 bases from V and 0 bases from J, with 9 bases between. CDR3 DNA sequence: TGTGCCAGTAGTATTTCTACTAACTCTGGAAACACCATATATTTT. Translation gives CASSISTNSGNTIYF. Supplemented by reference TRBV19 and TRBJ1-3, the full variable domain reads DGGITQSPKYLFRKEGQNVTLSCEQNLNHDAMYWYRQDPGQGLRLIYYSQIVNDFQKGDIAEGYSVSREKKESFPLTVTSAQKNPTAFYLCASSISTNSGNTIYFGEGSWLTVV.

In this sample, this clone turned up once. The gene calls are TRBV24-1 and TRBJ2-3; no firm D call. The ends were cut back, 5 bases at V and 7 bases at J, with 12 bases in the middle. Germline V CDR1 and CDR2: KGHDR, SFDVKD. The CDR3 is 13 residues long. CDR3 region: CATSGPTQYTQYF. CDR3 in DNA: TGTGCCACCAGTGGTCCGACACAATATACGCAGTATTTT.

This chain links TRBV5-1 with TRBJ1-1, with D hard to call. CDR1 SGHRS and CDR2 YFSETQ come from the germline V gene. CDR3 length equals 16 residues. V dropped 4 bases and J dropped 1 base, with 17 bases sitting between them. Here the CDR3 DNA reads TGCGCCAGCAGCCCACTAGAGAGGGTTCAGAACACTGAAGCTTTCTTT. Protein sequence: CASSPLERVQNTEAFF. Drawing the rest from reference TRBV5-1 and TRBJ1-1, the complete variable domain is KAGVTQTPRYLIKTRGQQVTLSCSPISGHRSVSWYQQTPGQGLQFLFEYFSETQRNKGNFPGRFSGRQFSNSRSEMNVSTLELGDSALYLCASSPLERVQNTEAFFGQGTRLTVV.

This rearrangement joins TRBV7-6 to TRBJ2-7; tentatively, D is TRBD1 (6 bases). V lost 3 bases to trimming and J lost 5 bases, with 11 bases between them. The CDR3 is made up of 13 amino acids. The V gene's germline CDR1 is SGHVS and CDR2 FNYEAQ. The CDR3 sequence: CASSLTGPDEQYF. In DNA form, the CDR3 reads TGTGCCAGCAGCTTGACAGGTCCTGACGAGCAGTACTTC.